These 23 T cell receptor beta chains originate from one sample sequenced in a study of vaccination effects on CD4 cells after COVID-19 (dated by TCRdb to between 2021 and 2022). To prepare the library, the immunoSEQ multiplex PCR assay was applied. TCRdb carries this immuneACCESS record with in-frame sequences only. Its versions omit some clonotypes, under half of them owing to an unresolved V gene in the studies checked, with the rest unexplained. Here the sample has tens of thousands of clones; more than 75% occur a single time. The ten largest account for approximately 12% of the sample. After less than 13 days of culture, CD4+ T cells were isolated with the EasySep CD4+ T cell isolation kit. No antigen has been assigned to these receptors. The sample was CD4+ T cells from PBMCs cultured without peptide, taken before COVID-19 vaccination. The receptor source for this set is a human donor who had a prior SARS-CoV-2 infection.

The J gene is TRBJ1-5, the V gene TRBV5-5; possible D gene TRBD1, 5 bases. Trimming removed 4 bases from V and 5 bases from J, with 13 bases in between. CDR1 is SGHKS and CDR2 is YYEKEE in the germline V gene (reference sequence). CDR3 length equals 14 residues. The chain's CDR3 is CASSPPGRDQPQHF. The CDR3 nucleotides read TGTGCCAGCAGCCCCCCAGGGCGTGATCAGCCCCAGCATTTT. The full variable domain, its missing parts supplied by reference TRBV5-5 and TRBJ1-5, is DAGVTQSPTHLIKTRGQQVTLRCSPISGHKSVSWYQQVLGQGPQFIFQYYEKEERGRGNFPDRFSARQFPNYSSELNVNALLLGDSALYLCASSPPGRDQPQHFGDGTRLSIL.

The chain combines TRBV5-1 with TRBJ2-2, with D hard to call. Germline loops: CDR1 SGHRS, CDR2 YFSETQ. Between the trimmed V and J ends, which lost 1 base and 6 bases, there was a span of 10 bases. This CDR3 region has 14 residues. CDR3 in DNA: TGCGCCAGCAGCTTGTTTCCAAACTCCGGGGAGCTGTTTTTT. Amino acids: CASSLFPNSGELFF.

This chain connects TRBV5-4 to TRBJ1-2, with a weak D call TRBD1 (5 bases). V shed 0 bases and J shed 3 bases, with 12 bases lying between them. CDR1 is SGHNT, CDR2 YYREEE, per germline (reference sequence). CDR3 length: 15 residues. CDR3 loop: CASSLGSGGYYGYTF. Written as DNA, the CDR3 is TGTGCCAGCAGCTTGGGGTCGGGGGGATACTATGGCTACACCTTC.

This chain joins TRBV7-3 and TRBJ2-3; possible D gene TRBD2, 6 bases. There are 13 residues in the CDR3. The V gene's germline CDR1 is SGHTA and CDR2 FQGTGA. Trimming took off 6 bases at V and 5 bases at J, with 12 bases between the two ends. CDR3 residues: CASSQTSVDTQYF. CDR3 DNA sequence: TGTGCCAGCAGTCAGACTAGTGTAGATACGCAGTATTTT.

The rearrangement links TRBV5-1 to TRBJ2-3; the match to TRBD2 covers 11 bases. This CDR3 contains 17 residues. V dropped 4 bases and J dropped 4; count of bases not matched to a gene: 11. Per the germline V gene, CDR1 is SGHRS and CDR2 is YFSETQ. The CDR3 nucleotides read TGCGCCAGCAGCGGGGGGACTAGCGGATCTCTAGCAGATACGCAGTATTTT. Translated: CASSGGTSGSLADTQYF.

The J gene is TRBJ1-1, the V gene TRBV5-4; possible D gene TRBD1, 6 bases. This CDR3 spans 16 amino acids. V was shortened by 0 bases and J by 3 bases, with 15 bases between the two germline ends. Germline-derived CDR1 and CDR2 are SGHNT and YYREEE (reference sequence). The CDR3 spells CASSLGSRGLYTEAFF. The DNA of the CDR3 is TGTGCCAGCAGCTTGGGATCCAGGGGACTTTACACTGAAGCTTTCTTT.

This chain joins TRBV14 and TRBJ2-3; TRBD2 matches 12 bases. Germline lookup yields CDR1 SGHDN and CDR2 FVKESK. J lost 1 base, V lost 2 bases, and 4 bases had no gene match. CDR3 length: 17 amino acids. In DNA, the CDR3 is TGTGCCAGCAGCCAACCGGGACTAGCGGGCCGCACAGATACGCAGTATTTT. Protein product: CASSQPGLAGRTDTQYF.

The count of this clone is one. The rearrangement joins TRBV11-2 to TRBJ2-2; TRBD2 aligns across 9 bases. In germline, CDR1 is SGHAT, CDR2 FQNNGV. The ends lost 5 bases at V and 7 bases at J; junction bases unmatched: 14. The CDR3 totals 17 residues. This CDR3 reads CASSPTWAGGRGGELFF. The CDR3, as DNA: TGTGCCAGCAGCCCAACGTGGGCGGGAGGGCGCGGCGGGGAGCTGTTTTTT.

The CDR3 loop reads CASSGPDGTGEYGYTF. CDR3 nucleotides: TGTGCCAGCAGTGGTCCCGACGGGACAGGGGAATATGGCTACACCTTC. The chain carries TRBV6-1 and TRBJ1-2, with TRBD1 identical over 10 bases. The CDR3 extends over 16 amino acids. Germline V lookup: CDR1 MNHNS, CDR2 SASEGT. The ends lost 4 bases at V and 5 bases at J; junction bases unmatched: 10.

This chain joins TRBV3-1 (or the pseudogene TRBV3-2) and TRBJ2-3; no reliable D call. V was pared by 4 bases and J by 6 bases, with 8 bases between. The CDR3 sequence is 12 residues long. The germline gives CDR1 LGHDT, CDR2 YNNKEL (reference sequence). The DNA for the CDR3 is TGTGCCAGCAGCCGTTACGTCGATACGCAGTATTTT. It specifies CASSRYVDTQYF.

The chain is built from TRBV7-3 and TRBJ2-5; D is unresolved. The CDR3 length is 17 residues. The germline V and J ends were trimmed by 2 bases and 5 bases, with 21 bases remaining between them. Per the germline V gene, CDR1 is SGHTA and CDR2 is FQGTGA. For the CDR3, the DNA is TGTGCCAGCAGCTTACTCTGCGGTGGACGTTTGGCGGAGACCCAGTACTTC. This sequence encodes CASSLLCGGRLAETQYF.

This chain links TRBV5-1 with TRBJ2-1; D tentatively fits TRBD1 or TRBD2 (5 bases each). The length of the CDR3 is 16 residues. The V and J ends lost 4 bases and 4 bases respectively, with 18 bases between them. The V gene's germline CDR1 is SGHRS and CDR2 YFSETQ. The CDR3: CASSEAGDPRYNEQFF. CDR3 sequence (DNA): TGCGCCAGCAGCGAAGCCGGGGACCCACGGTACAATGAGCAGTTCTTC.

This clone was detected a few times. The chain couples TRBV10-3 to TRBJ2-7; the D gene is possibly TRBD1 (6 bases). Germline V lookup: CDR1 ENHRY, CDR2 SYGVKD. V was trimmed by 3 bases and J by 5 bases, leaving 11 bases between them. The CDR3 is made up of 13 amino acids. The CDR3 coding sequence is TGTGCCATCAGTGAACAGGGTTCCCACGAGCAGTACTTC. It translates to CAISEQGSHEQYF.

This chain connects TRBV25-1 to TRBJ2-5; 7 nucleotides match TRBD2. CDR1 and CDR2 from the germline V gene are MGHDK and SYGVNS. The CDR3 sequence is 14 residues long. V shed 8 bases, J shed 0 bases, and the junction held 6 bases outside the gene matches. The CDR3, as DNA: TGTGCCAGCCGCCCGGCGGGGGACCAAGAGACCCAGTACTTC. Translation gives CASRPAGDQETQYF.

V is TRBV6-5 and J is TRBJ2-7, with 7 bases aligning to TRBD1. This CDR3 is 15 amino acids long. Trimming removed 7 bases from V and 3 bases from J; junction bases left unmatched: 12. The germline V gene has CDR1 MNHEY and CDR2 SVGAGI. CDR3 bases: TGTGCCAGCAATCGGTGGGTGCAGGGGGTCTACGAGCAGTACTTC. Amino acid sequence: CASNRWVQGVYEQYF.

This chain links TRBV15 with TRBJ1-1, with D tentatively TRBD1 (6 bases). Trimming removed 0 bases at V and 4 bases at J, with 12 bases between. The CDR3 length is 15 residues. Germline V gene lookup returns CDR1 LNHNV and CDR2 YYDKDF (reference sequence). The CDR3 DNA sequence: TGTGCCACCAGCAGAGAGGCAGGGGCCCTCACTGAAGCTTTCTTT. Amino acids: CATSREAGALTEAFF.

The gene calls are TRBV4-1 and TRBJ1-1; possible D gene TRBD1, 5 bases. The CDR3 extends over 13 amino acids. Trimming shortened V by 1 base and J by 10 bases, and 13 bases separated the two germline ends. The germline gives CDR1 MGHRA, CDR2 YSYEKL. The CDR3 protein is CASSQGTSLGAFF. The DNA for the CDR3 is TGCGCCAGCAGCCAAGGGACATCGCTTGGAGCTTTCTTT.

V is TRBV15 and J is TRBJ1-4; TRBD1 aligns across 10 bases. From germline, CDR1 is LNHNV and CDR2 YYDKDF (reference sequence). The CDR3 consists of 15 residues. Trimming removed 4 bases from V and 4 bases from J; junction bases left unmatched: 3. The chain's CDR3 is CATSIRTGGNEKLFF. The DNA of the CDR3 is TGTGCCACCAGCATCAGGACAGGGGGTAATGAAAAACTGTTTTTT.

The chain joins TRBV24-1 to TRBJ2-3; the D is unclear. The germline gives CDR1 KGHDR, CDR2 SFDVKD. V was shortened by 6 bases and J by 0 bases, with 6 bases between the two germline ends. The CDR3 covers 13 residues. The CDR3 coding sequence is TGTGCCACCAGTCTCGTCAGCACAGATACGCAGTATTTT. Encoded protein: CATSLVSTDTQYF.

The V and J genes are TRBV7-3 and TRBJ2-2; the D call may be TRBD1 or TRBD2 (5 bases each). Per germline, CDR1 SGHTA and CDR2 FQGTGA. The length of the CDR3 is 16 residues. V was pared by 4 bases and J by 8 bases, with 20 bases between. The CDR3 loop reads CASSSNSGTTSGELFF. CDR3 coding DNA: TGTGCCAGCAGCTCCAACTCCGGGACCACATCAGGGGAGCTGTTTTTT.

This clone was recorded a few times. The CDR3 sequence: CASSRGGTEGNTIYF. The CDR3, as DNA: TGCGCCAGCAGCCGGGGAGGGACGGAGGGAAACACCATATATTTT. The rearrangement links TRBV5-1 to TRBJ1-3; TRBD1 is a possible D gene (5 bases). Germline-derived CDR1 and CDR2 are SGHRS and YFSETQ. This CDR3 is 15 amino acids long. Trimming shortened V by 4 bases and J by 4 bases, and 15 bases separated the two germline ends.

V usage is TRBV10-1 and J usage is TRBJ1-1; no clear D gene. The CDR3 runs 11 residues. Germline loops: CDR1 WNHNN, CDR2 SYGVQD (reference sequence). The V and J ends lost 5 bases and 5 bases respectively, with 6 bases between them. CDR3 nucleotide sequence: TGCGCCAGCAGTAGAGGGACTGAAGCTTTCTTT. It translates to CASSRGTEAFF.

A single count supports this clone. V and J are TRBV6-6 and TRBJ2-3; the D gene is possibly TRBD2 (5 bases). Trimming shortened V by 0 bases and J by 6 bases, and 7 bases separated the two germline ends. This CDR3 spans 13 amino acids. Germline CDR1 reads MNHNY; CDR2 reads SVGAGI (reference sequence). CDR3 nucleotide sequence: TGTGCCAGCAGTTACTCTTCGGGGGATACGCAGTATTTT. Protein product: CASSYSSGDTQYF.